The 9 T cell receptor beta chains presented below share a single source sample, sequenced in a study of blood T cell repertoires in COVID-19. Generated by immunoSEQ multiplex PCR, the TCRdb table keeps only in-frame clones and is missing some. The profile shows 60,000 or so clones, roughly 72% of them singletons. The material sequenced was peripheral blood. The source is a woman in her forties or fifties with active or convalescent COVID-19.

CDR3 in DNA: TGTGCCAGCAGCGTAGTCGGCTCCCCGGGCACTGAAGCTTTCTTT. It is translated as CASSVVGSPGTEAFF. The chain combines TRBV9 with TRBJ1-1; D is undetermined. Germline V gives CDR1 SGDLS, CDR2 YYNGEE. The CDR3 is 15 residues long. Deletions cut 0 bases from V and 4 bases from J, with 13 bases between.

The chain combines TRBV7-9 with TRBJ2-7, with 10 bases matching TRBD2. Germline CDR1 reads SEHNR; CDR2 reads FQNEAQ (reference sequence). V lost 5 bases to trimming and J lost 3 bases; unmatched junction nucleotides: 16. The CDR3 extends over 18 amino acids. The CDR3 DNA is TGTGCCAGCAGCAACTCGATCCGTCCTAGCGGGAGAGACTACGAGCAGTACTTC. Protein sequence: CASSNSIRPSGRDYEQYF.

The chain carries TRBV4-2 and TRBJ1-3; 7 bases are a match to TRBD1. CDR3 length: 16 residues. Germline trimming cut 2 bases from V and 2 bases from J; bases unmatched to any gene: 6. From germline, CDR1 is LGHNA and CDR2 YNFKEQ. The CDR3 bases are TGTGCCAGCAGCCAACGACAGGGAATAGCTGGAAACACCATATATTTT. This translates into CASSQRQGIAGNTIYF.

This clone appeared a few times. This CDR3 is CASSYSMRYGYTF. In DNA form, the CDR3 reads TGTGCCAGCAGTTACTCCATGCGGTATGGCTACACCTTC. This chain links TRBV6-2 or TRBV6-3 with TRBJ1-2; D is uncertain. CDR1 and CDR2 (germline): MNHEY, SVGEGT. The CDR3 extends over 13 amino acids. Trimming shortened V by 0 bases and J by 5 bases, and 7 bases separated the two germline ends.

This chain uses TRBV7-6 with TRBJ1-2; 12 bases map to TRBD1. Germline V gene data show CDR1 as SGHVS and CDR2 as FNYEAQ. This CDR3 region has 20 residues. Trimming cost V 4 bases and J 0 bases; bases outside gene matches: 15. CDR3 nucleotide sequence: TGTGCCAGCAGCTCTAGCCGGGGGACAGGGGGCTCTGAAGCTAACTATGGCTACACCTTC. Amino acid sequence: CASSSSRGTGGSEANYGYTF.

The genes are TRBV7-2 and TRBJ2-1; 9 bases align to TRBD2. With V trimmed by 6 bases and J by 5 bases, 11 bases remained unmatched. The CDR3 totals 16 residues. Germline CDR1 and CDR2: SGHTA and FQGNSA. CDR3 sequence (DNA): TGTGCCAGCAGACCCCCGGGGCTAGCGGGGCACAATGAGCAGTTCTTC. The encoded protein is CASRPPGLAGHNEQFF.

This clone was seen more than once but under ten times. This chain uses TRBV15 with TRBJ1-3; 7 bases match TRBD1. Trimming took 4 bases from V and 5 from J; bases not matched to a gene: 8. Germline V gives CDR1 LNHNV, CDR2 YYDKDF (reference sequence). This CDR3 has 15 amino acids. This chain's CDR3 is CATSKRQGGRNTIYF. DNA for the CDR3: TGTGCCACCAGCAAGCGACAGGGAGGTAGAAACACCATATATTTT. Filled out from reference TRBV15 and TRBJ1-3, the complete variable domain reads DAMVIQNPRYQVTQFGKPVTLSCSQTLNHNVMYWYQQKSSQAPKLLFHYYDKDFNNEADTPDNFQSRRPNTSFCFLDIRSPGLGDTAMYLCATSKRQGGRNTIYFGEGSWLTVV.

CDR3 residues: CAWSVRGGGNTEAFF. In DNA form, the CDR3 reads TGTGCCTGGAGTGTAAGGGGGGGCGGGAACACTGAAGCTTTCTTT. The chain uses TRBV30 and TRBJ1-1; D is possibly TRBD1 (6 bases). V dropped 0 bases and J dropped 1 base, with 12 bases sitting between them. Germline values: CDR1 GTSNPN, CDR2 SVGIG (reference sequence). The CDR3 has 15 residues.

This clone was found once. The V call is TRBV11-3, the J call TRBJ2-1; possibly TRBD2 for D (6 bases). Deletions cut 5 bases from V and 5 bases from J, with 16 bases between. The CDR3 contains 15 residues. From germline, CDR1 is SGHNT and CDR2 YENEEA. CDR3 sequence (DNA): TGTGCCAGCAGCCGTAGCGGTCCGGTCAACAATGAGCAGTTCTTC. It specifies CASSRSGPVNNEQFF. The full variable domain, in which reference TRBV11-3 and TRBJ2-1 provide the parts outside the CDR3, is EAGVVQSPRYKIIEKKQPVAFWCNPISGHNTLYWYLQNLGQGPELLIRYENEEAVDDSQLPKDRFSAERLKGVDSTLKIQPAELGDSAVYLCASSRSGPVNNEQFFGPGTRLTVL.